Detailed here is one TCR beta chain. The data derive from a study of shared clonotypes between healthy human individuals. The test was conducted at deep level. Clones were sequenced by immunoSEQ multiplex PCR, and TCRdb holds only the in-frame ones, with some missing. The sample lists about 690,000 clones, roughly 88% seen once, with more than 30% in the top ten. Every one of the donors was a Caucasian adult that lived in Nashville, Tennessee. With 3 bases removed from V and 6 bases from J, the gap between germline ends came to 14 bases. CDR3 length: 15 amino acids. The germline V gene encodes CDR1 MDHEN and CDR2 SYDVKM.

Specimen: memory CD8+ T cells from PBMCs. Stated subset: CD45RO+ cells pooled with CCR7-negative TemRA cells. The clonotype comes from a young man in good health. Some clones in this sample may be carry-over from other donors' samples. The genes are TRBV28 and TRBJ2-2; D may match TRBD1 or TRBD2 (5 bases each). The CDR3 is CASSFWRGAAGELFF. DNA for the CDR3: TGTGCCAGCAGTTTCTGGAGAGGGGCAGCCGGGGAGCTGTTTTTT.